One sample yielded the 5 T cell receptor beta chains listed below, sequenced in a study of shared clonotypes between healthy human individuals. The method was immunoSEQ multiplex PCR; TCRdb's version includes in-frame clones alone and lacks a portion of them. The table records around 2.1 million clones, approximately 94% of them present only once. Sequenced sample: naive CD4+ T cells sorted from blood. As to subset: CD45RA+ positively selected. The receptors stem from a young man in good health.

This clone appeared a single time. Other DNA sequences in the sample encode the same CDR3. The chain links TRBV6-6 to TRBJ1-3, with a tentative D call TRBD1 (6 bases). The CDR3 has 15 residues. Trimming took 0 bases from V and 0 from J, leaving 6 bases between them. CDR1 is MNHNY, CDR2 SVGAGI, per germline (reference sequence). The CDR3 bases are TGTGCCAGCAGTTACTCGACAGGCTCTGGAAACACCATATATTTT. Translating it yields CASSYSTGSGNTIYF.

V and J are TRBV20-1 and TRBJ2-7; D is unresolved. CDR3 size: 11 residues. Germline V gene sequence: CDR1 DFQATT, CDR2 SNEGSKA (reference sequence). Trimming stripped 3 bases from V and 6 bases from J, with 9 bases between. The CDR3 is CSASNVGEQYF. The CDR3 DNA reads TGCAGTGCTAGCAATGTCGGCGAGCAGTACTTC.

Here the CDR3 reads CASSLKGRPWGYTF. CDR3 nucleotides: TGTGCCAGCAGCTTAAAGGGCAGGCCGTGGGGCTACACCTTC. This chain joins TRBV7-3 and TRBJ1-2; no clear D gene. Trimming removed 1 base from V and 8 bases from J, with 14 bases in between. This CDR3 has 14 amino acids. Germline CDR1 reads SGHTA; CDR2 reads FQGTGA.

This chain connects TRBV6-6 to TRBJ1-5; D gene unclear. CDR1 MNHNY and CDR2 SVGAGI come from the germline V gene (reference sequence). The CDR3 loop spans 15 amino acids. V dropped 6 bases and J dropped 6 bases, with 18 bases sitting between them. The CDR3 here is CASRTTRSDSQPQHF. For the CDR3, the DNA is TGTGCCAGCAGAACGACTCGCTCAGATTCTCAGCCCCAGCATTTT.

CDR3 residues: CASSHGRGRQPQHF. The CDR3 DNA is TGTGCCAGCAGTCATGGACGAGGGCGTCAGCCCCAGCATTTT. The rearrangement uses TRBV6-1 and TRBJ1-5; D ambiguous. The CDR3 is 14 residues long. Germline V gene data show CDR1 as MNHNS and CDR2 as SASEGT. V gave up 5 bases and J gave up 6 bases, with 14 bases separating them.